A single sample is the source of the 22 T cell receptor beta chains below, sequenced in a study of T cells after yellow fever vaccination. Each CDR3 protein is one row after TCRdb ran MiXCR on the 5' RACE reads. The sample shows about 320,000 distinct CDR3 sequences, around 13% of them seen only once. Sequences were derived from CD4+ T cells sorted from PBMCs, sampled 15 days after the yellow fever booster vaccination. These receptors all come from a man aged 18 to 30 who received the YFV17D yellow fever vaccine.

The V call is TRBV18, the J call TRBJ2-7; 9 positions match TRBD1. CDR1 KGHSH and CDR2 LQKENI come from the germline V gene. CDR3 length: 15 amino acids. V shed 6 bases and J 3 bases; nucleotides not matched to a gene: 9. In DNA form, the CDR3 reads TGTGCCAGCTCCCCTACAGGGGGCCTAAACTACGAGCAGTACTTC. Encoded protein: CASSPTGGLNYEQYF. The whole variable domain, filled in from reference TRBV18 and TRBJ2-7, reads NAGVMQNPRHLVRRRGQEARLRCSPMKGHSHVYWYRQLPEEGLKFMVYLQKENIIDESGMPKERFSAEFPKEGPSILRIQQVVRGDSAAYFCASSPTGGLNYEQYFGPGTRLTVT.

The J gene is TRBJ1-2, the V gene TRBV19; 8 nucleotides align to TRBD1. Germline V gives CDR1 LNHDA, CDR2 SQIVND (reference sequence). V gave up 6 bases and J gave up 8 bases; unmatched junction bases: 14. This CDR3 comprises 15 residues. CDR3 in amino acids: CASSLKRQGLKGYTF. CDR3 DNA: TGTGCCAGTAGCTTGAAGAGACAGGGGTTGAAGGGCTACACCTTC.

This clonotype was observed a handful of times. This chain connects TRBV6-6 to TRBJ2-5, with D tentatively TRBD2 (7 bases). V dropped 7 bases and J dropped 4 bases, with 13 bases sitting between them. The CDR3 has 13 amino acids. Germline lookup yields CDR1 MNHNY and CDR2 SVGAGI (reference sequence). CDR3 in DNA: TGTGCCAGCAACGCGGGGGCGGGAGAGACCCAGTACTTC. The encoded protein is CASNAGAGETQYF.

This clonotype was counted once. V and J are TRBV4-2 and TRBJ2-4; 9 nucleotides agree with TRBD1. Germline assignment: CDR1 LGHNA and CDR2 YNFKEQ. V was clipped by 4 bases and J by 7 bases; unmatched bases: 11. CDR3 size: 16 residues. The CDR3 sequence is CASSRVDRGEINIQYF. Written as DNA, the CDR3 is TGTGCCAGCAGCCGTGTGGACAGGGGTGAAATTAACATTCAGTACTTC.

This clonotype was detected a few times. The chain couples TRBV10-3 to TRBJ1-3; D remains ambiguous. The CDR3 spans 16 residues. CDR1 and CDR2 (germline): ENHRY, SYGVKD. Between the trimmed V and J ends, which lost 0 bases and 0 bases, there was a span of 9 bases. For the CDR3, the DNA is TGTGCCATCAGTGAGTCAAACCCATTCTCTGGAAACACCATATATTTT. It encodes CAISESNPFSGNTIYF.

This sequence joins TRBV6-5 and TRBJ2-7; D remains ambiguous. CDR1 and CDR2 from the germline V gene are MNHEY and SVGAGI. The CDR3 extends over 14 amino acids. Trimming removed 2 bases from V and 0 bases from J, with 8 bases in between. The CDR3 sequence: CASSYERRSYEQYF. CDR3 in DNA: TGTGCCAGCAGTTACGAGCGCCGCTCCTACGAGCAGTACTTC.

V gene TRBV20-1 combines with J gene TRBJ2-2; 7 nucleotides match TRBD1. The CDR3 is 14 residues long. The germline V gene encodes CDR1 DFQATT and CDR2 SNEGSKA (reference sequence). Trimming removed 5 bases from V and 6 bases from J; junction bases left unmatched: 9. Here the CDR3 DNA reads TGCAGTGCTCGGGACAGCCTGCGACCCGGGGAGCTGTTTTTT. It specifies CSARDSLRPGELFF.

The chain joins TRBV4-2 to TRBJ2-5, with TRBD1 matching over 7 bases. With 6 bases clipped from V and 5 bases from J, the junction kept 6 bases outside the gene matches. The CDR3 spans 13 residues. Germline CDR1 is LGHNA and CDR2 is YNFKEQ. CDR3 DNA: TGTGCCAGCAGTCGACAGGGAATGGAGACCCAGTACTTC. Protein sequence: CASSRQGMETQYF.

This clonotype showed up just a few times. The chain uses TRBV18 and TRBJ2-3, with a weak D call TRBD2 (5 bases). CDR1 is KGHSH and CDR2 is LQKENI in the germline V gene. Deletions cut 4 bases from V and 0 bases from J, with 11 bases between. The CDR3 is 15 residues long. CDR3 protein: CASSQLASSTDTQYF. CDR3 nucleotide sequence: TGTGCCAGCTCACAGCTAGCTTCGAGCACAGATACGCAGTATTTT.

The table lists this clonotype with a few counts. The J gene is TRBJ2-3, the V gene TRBV7-2, with TRBD2 identical over 13 bases. The CDR3 length is 16 residues. After removal of 6 bases from V and 2 bases from J, the junction contained 5 bases not matched to a gene. Per germline, CDR1 SGHTA and CDR2 FQGNSA. CDR3 DNA: TGTGCCAGCAGTCAAGGGACTAGCGGGGACACAGATACGCAGTATTTT. Its translation is CASSQGTSGDTDTQYF.

In this sample, this clonotype turned up a few times. CDR3 sequence: CASSQGARNQPQHF. The CDR3 DNA follows: TGTGCCAGCAGCCAGGGGGCGAGAAATCAGCCCCAGCATTTT. The chain joins TRBV3-1 to TRBJ1-5; D possibly corresponds to TRBD1 (6 bases). CDR3 length equals 14 residues. CDR1 and CDR2 (germline): LGHDT, YNNKEL (reference sequence). The germline V and J ends were trimmed by 3 bases and 4 bases, with 10 bases remaining between them.

This clonotype has just a few counts. V usage is TRBV7-3 and J usage is TRBJ2-1, with 14 bases aligning to TRBD2. V trimming: 2 bases; J trimming: 10 bases; junction bases outside the gene matches: 4. The CDR3 runs to 15 residues. Germline CDR1 and CDR2: SGHTA and FQGTGA. The CDR3 bases are TGTGCCAGCAGCTTATCGAGGACTAGCGGGGGGGAGCAGTTCTTC. It translates to CASSLSRTSGGEQFF.

The rearrangement joins TRBV7-9 to TRBJ1-3; a possible D gene is TRBD1 (5 bases). Trimming took 1 base from V and 0 from J, leaving 10 bases between them. The CDR3 is made up of 16 amino acids. Germline V gives CDR1 SEHNR, CDR2 FQNEAQ (reference sequence). The CDR3 region is CASSLVSDSSGNTIYF. In DNA, the CDR3 is TGTGCCAGCAGCTTAGTCTCCGACAGCTCTGGAAACACCATATATTTT.

This clonotype showed up just a few times. The chain carries TRBV20-1 and TRBJ2-4; 9 nucleotides match TRBD1. Germline V gene sequence: CDR1 DFQATT, CDR2 SNEGSKA (reference sequence). There are 14 residues in the CDR3. Trimming took 0 bases from V and 7 from J; bases not matched to a gene: 4. This CDR3 reads CSARERTGANIQYF. CDR3 sequence (DNA): TGCAGTGCTAGAGAGAGGACAGGGGCGAACATTCAGTACTTC.

This chain connects TRBV4-2 to TRBJ1-5; D uncertain. Trimming took 1 base from V and 5 from J, leaving 12 bases between them. The CDR3 is 15 residues long. Per germline, CDR1 LGHNA and CDR2 YNFKEQ. The DNA for the CDR3 is TGTGCCAGCAGCCAAGCGGGGAGGTTGGATCAGCCCCAGCATTTT. It translates to CASSQAGRLDQPQHF.

The V and J genes are TRBV14 and TRBJ2-1, with D perhaps TRBD1 (5 bases). The germline V gene has CDR1 SGHDN and CDR2 FVKESK. The ends were cut back, 7 bases at V and 9 bases at J, with 13 bases in the middle. The CDR3 spans 12 residues. The CDR3 DNA follows: TGTGCCAGCACCCAGTGGGGCGGTGAGCAGTTCTTC. This sequence encodes CASTQWGGEQFF.

The chain is built from TRBV4-2 and TRBJ1-3, with TRBD1 as a possible D gene (5 bases). The CDR3 has 15 residues. CDR1 is LGHNA and CDR2 is YNFKEQ in the germline V gene. Trimming removed 0 bases at V and 12 bases at J, with 18 bases between. CDR3 protein: CASSQETSGSGGIYF. The CDR3 region has the DNA TGTGCCAGCAGCCAAGAAACCTCGGGTAGCGGGGGCATATATTTT.

The genes are TRBV20-1 and TRBJ2-2, with D possibly TRBD2 on 5 matching bases. Germline V gives CDR1 DFQATT, CDR2 SNEGSKA (reference sequence). Trimming shortened V by 3 bases and J by 4 bases, and 12 bases separated the two germline ends. The CDR3 contains 14 residues. CDR3 nucleotide sequence: TGCAGTGCTAGTGACCAAGGGAGCACCGGGGAGCTGTTTTTT. Protein: CSASDQGSTGELFF.

This clonotype has more than one count but fewer than ten. The chain uses TRBV19 and TRBJ2-7; 9 positions match TRBD2. The trim removed 6 bases at V and 0 bases at J, leaving 6 bases unmatched. Germline CDR1 is LNHDA and CDR2 is SQIVND (reference sequence). There are 15 residues in the CDR3. Here the CDR3 reads CASSSDSGGSYEQYF. DNA for the CDR3: TGTGCCAGTAGCTCAGATAGCGGGGGCTCCTACGAGCAGTACTTC.

This clonotype was recorded many times. V usage is TRBV29-1 and J usage is TRBJ1-1; D gene unclear. Germline loops: CDR1 SQVTM, CDR2 ANQGSEA. The CDR3 length is 13 residues. Between the trimmed V and J ends, which lost 5 bases and 2 bases, there was a span of 12 bases. CDR3 residues: CSVPSGVNTEAFF. The CDR3, as DNA: TGCAGCGTTCCCAGCGGAGTTAACACTGAAGCTTTCTTT. Full variable domain (missing parts from reference TRBV29-1 and TRBJ1-1): SAVISQKPSRDICQRGTSLTIQCQVDSQVTMMFWYRQQPGQSLTLIATANQGSEATYESGFVIDKFPISRPNLTFSTLTVSNMSPEDSSIYLCSVPSGVNTEAFFGQGTRLTVV.

In its sample, this clonotype was seen a few times. The chain combines TRBV29-1 with TRBJ2-7; 7 bases are a match to TRBD1. Germline CDR1 and CDR2: SQVTM and ANQGSEA. The length of the CDR3 is 13 residues. V was clipped by 5 bases and J by 3 bases; unmatched bases: 7. The CDR3, as DNA: TGCAGCGTTTTATGGGACAGCCACTACGAGCAGTACTTC. Amino acids: CSVLWDSHYEQYF.

The V call is TRBV4-1, the J call TRBJ1-2; D is ambiguous. Germline values: CDR1 MGHRA, CDR2 YSYEKL. The CDR3 contains 13 residues. Trimming removed 0 bases from V and 4 bases from J, with 6 bases in between. The CDR3: CASSQDSVYGYTF. The CDR3 DNA reads as TGCGCCAGCAGCCAAGATTCCGTCTATGGCTACACCTTC.